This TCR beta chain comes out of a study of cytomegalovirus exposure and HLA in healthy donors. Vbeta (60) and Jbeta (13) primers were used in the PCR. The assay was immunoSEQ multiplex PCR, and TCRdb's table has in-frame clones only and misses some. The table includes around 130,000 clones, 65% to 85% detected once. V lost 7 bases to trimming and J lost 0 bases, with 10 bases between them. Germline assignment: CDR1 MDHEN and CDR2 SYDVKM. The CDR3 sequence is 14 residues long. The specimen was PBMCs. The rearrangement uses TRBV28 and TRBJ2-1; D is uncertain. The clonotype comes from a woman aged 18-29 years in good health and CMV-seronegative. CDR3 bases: TGTGCCAGCATGTTACAGAGCTCCTACAATGAGCAGTTCTTC. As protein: CASMLQSSYNEQFF.